These 5 T cell receptor beta chains were all obtained from the same sample, sequenced in a study of shared clonotypes between healthy human individuals. This table comes from immunoSEQ multiplex PCR, and its TCRdb copy is limited to in-frame clones, with some not included. This table has more than 1,200,000 clones, approximately 98.5% appearing once. Material: naive CD4+ T cells sorted from blood. Subset: CD45RA+ positively selected. These receptors all come from a young man in good health.

In its sample, this clone was seen once. The chain recombines TRBV28 with TRBJ1-4; D is possibly TRBD1 (6 bases). This CDR3 has 14 residues. V gave up 3 bases and J gave up 8 bases, with 13 bases separating them. CDR1 is MDHEN, CDR2 SYDVKM, per germline. CDR3 protein: CASSLTGRSEKLFF. The CDR3 DNA reads TGTGCCAGCAGTTTGACAGGTCGATCGGAAAAACTGTTTTTT. Full variable domain (missing parts from reference TRBV28 and TRBJ1-4): DVKVTQSSRYLVKRTGEKVFLECVQDMDHENMFWYRQDPGLGLRLIYFSYDVKMKEKGDIPEGYSVSREKKERFSLILESASTNQTSMYLCASSLTGRSEKLFFGSGTQLSVL.

The chain links TRBV13 to TRBJ1-1; D may be TRBD1 (5 bases). Germline V gene lookup returns CDR1 PRHDT and CDR2 FYEKMQ (reference sequence). This CDR3 is built from 15 residues. V lost 4 bases and J 5 bases, leaving 17 bases between the germline ends. The CDR3 nucleotides are TGTGCCAGCAGCTGGGGACTCAGGGCTTTAACTGAAGCTTTCTTT. Translating gives CASSWGLRALTEAFF.

The chain joins TRBV15 to TRBJ2-2, with D hard to call. This CDR3 is built from 14 residues. V was pared by 4 bases and J by 6 bases, with 12 bases between. Germline assignment: CDR1 LNHNV and CDR2 YYDKDF (reference sequence). Here the CDR3 DNA reads TGTGCCACCAGCACAAACATAGGTGCCGGGGAGCTGTTTTTT. This encodes CATSTNIGAGELFF.

This chain links TRBV7-9 with TRBJ1-1; the D gene is possibly TRBD1 (5 bases). V dropped 3 bases and J dropped 4 bases, with 9 bases sitting between them. This CDR3 spans 13 amino acids. The V gene's germline CDR1 is SEHNR and CDR2 FQNEAQ (reference sequence). CDR3 in DNA: TGTGCCAGCAGCTTTTACCAGGGCACTGAAGCTTTCTTT. Its protein is CASSFYQGTEAFF.

The chain has TRBV6-1 and TRBJ2-7; no clear D gene. Looked up from germline, CDR1 is MNHNS and CDR2 is SASEGT. V lost 3 bases to trimming and J lost 10 bases, with 10 bases between them. This CDR3 region has 11 residues. CDR3 DNA: TGTGCCAGCAGTGACCCGTTGGACCAGTACTTC. Protein sequence: CASSDPLDQYF.